Presented here are 14 T cell receptor beta chains from one specimen sequenced in a study of blood T cell repertoires in COVID-19. Produced via immunoSEQ multiplex PCR; TCRdb's table is partial and in-frame only. The table shows 200,000 to 250,000 clones, with almost 85% occurring only once. Sequenced: peripheral blood. The source of these receptors is a woman aged 70-85 years with COVID-19, enrolled during active disease.

In its sample, this clone was seen once. The chain uses TRBV27 and TRBJ2-7, with 7 positions matching TRBD1. V gave up 6 bases and J gave up 1 base; unmatched junction bases: 9. The germline gives CDR1 MNHEY, CDR2 SMNVEV (reference sequence). The CDR3 totals 15 residues. CDR3 sequence (DNA): TGTGCCAGCAGGCCGGGACAGCGAGTTTCCTACGAGCAGTACTTC. The encoded protein is CASRPGQRVSYEQYF.

V usage is TRBV3-1 (or the pseudogene TRBV3-2) and J usage is TRBJ1-5, with D possibly being TRBD1 (5 bases). CDR1 and CDR2 from the germline V gene are LGHDT and YNNKEL (reference sequence). V shed 3 bases and J shed 1 base, with 10 bases lying between them. This CDR3 has 15 residues. The CDR3 DNA is TGTGCCAGCAGCCAGGCAGGGTCGAGCAATCAGCCCCAGCATTTT. It yields the protein CASSQAGSSNQPQHF.

The chain uses TRBV6-5 and TRBJ2-2; 8 bases line up with TRBD2. With 7 bases clipped from V and 6 bases from J, the junction kept 7 bases outside the gene matches. The CDR3 sequence is 14 residues long. The germline gives CDR1 MNHEY, CDR2 SVGAGI. The CDR3 nucleotides are TGTGCCAGCACGGTGAGCGGGAGTGCCGGGGAGCTGTTTTTT. It codes for CASTVSGSAGELFF.

The rearrangement links TRBV18 to TRBJ2-1, with TRBD1 identical over 9 bases. Germline trimming cut 6 bases from V and 8 bases from J; bases unmatched to any gene: 11. The CDR3 runs to 15 residues. The germline V gene encodes CDR1 KGHSH and CDR2 LQKENI. CDR3 nucleotides: TGTGCCAGCTCTCCGATGACAGGGGGTTACGATGAGCAGTTCTTC. This translates into CASSPMTGGYDEQFF. Full variable domain (remainder filled in from reference TRBV18 and TRBJ2-1): NAGVMQNPRHLVRRRGQEARLRCSPMKGHSHVYWYRQLPEEGLKFMVYLQKENIIDESGMPKERFSAEFPKEGPSILRIQQVVRGDSAAYFCASSPMTGGYDEQFFGPGTRLTVL.

V is TRBV6-5 and J is TRBJ1-2; D unclear. This CDR3 has 15 residues. V was clipped by 0 bases and J by 12 bases, with 20 bases between them. Germline V CDR1 and CDR2: MNHEY, SVGAGI. CDR3 nucleotide sequence: TGTGCCAGCAGTTACTCGGTAGGCCCCCATGGAGTTAACACCTTC. Translation gives CASSYSVGPHGVNTF.

This clone appeared a single time. The chain joins TRBV19 to TRBJ1-2; tentative D call: TRBD1 (6 bases). Germline-derived CDR1 and CDR2 are LNHDA and SQIVND (reference sequence). V lost 2 bases, J lost 7 bases, and 14 bases lay in between. The CDR3 contains 14 residues. The CDR3 region is CASSITGIGLGYTF. DNA of the CDR3: TGTGCCAGTAGTATAACAGGGATAGGGCTTGGCTACACCTTC.

This chain links TRBV6-6 with TRBJ1-1; D is undetermined. V was trimmed by 8 bases and J by 7 bases, leaving 11 bases between them. From germline, CDR1 is MNHNY and CDR2 SVGAGI (reference sequence). The CDR3 runs 11 residues. The CDR3 DNA sequence: TGTGCCAGCCTTTCCGGGAATGAAGCTTTCTTT. Protein sequence: CASLSGNEAFF.

The chain recombines TRBV11-3 with TRBJ1-1; D uncertain. V lost 5 bases, J lost 3 bases, and 13 bases lay in between. Looked up from germline, CDR1 is SGHNT and CDR2 is YENEEA. This CDR3 region has 14 residues. CDR3: CASSPTVPYTEAFF. The CDR3 DNA reads TGTGCCAGCAGCCCCACGGTGCCCTACACTGAAGCTTTCTTT.

The V and J genes are TRBV18 and TRBJ2-5, with 12 bases lining up with TRBD1. Germline CDR1 KGHSH, CDR2 LQKENI. Trimming cost V 2 bases and J 5 bases; bases outside gene matches: 9. This CDR3 has 17 residues. The DNA for the CDR3 is TGTGCCAGCTCACCAAACACTATCGGGACAGGGGGCGAGACCCAGTACTTC. The encoded protein is CASSPNTIGTGGETQYF.

The chain carries TRBV7-2 and TRBJ2-5; 7 bases fit TRBD1. Trimming removed 1 base from V and 4 bases from J; junction bases left unmatched: 6. The CDR3 is 15 residues long. Germline V gene lookup returns CDR1 SGHTA and CDR2 FQGNSA. This chain's CDR3 is CASSLDRGGGETQYF. The CDR3 region has the DNA TGTGCCAGCAGCTTAGACAGGGGTGGGGGAGAGACCCAGTACTTC.

The chain combines TRBV12-3 or TRBV12-4 with TRBJ1-6, with TRBD1 matching 8 bases. The CDR3 runs 13 residues. The junction had 8 bases not matched to a gene; V was cut back by 10 bases and J by 9 bases. In DNA form, the CDR3 reads TGTGCCACTATGGACAGGGTCAGTTCACCCCTCCACTTT. Amino acids: CATMDRVSSPLHF.

The rearrangement links TRBV19 to TRBJ1-5, with a tentative D call TRBD1 (6 bases). The CDR3 runs 16 residues. Germline lookup yields CDR1 LNHDA and CDR2 SQIVND (reference sequence). The ends were cut back, 5 bases at V and 1 base at J, with 15 bases in the middle. The CDR3 nucleotides are TGTGCCAGTAGTGCCGAGACAGGTTTGAGCAATCAGCCCCAGCATTTT. Protein sequence: CASSAETGLSNQPQHF.

This chain uses TRBV11-1 with TRBJ2-5; D might be TRBD1 (5 bases). This CDR3 is 13 amino acids long. V was pared by 1 base and J by 4 bases, with 7 bases between. In germline, CDR1 is SGHAT, CDR2 FQDESV (reference sequence). CDR3 DNA sequence: TGTGCCAGCAGCTTAGGAAGGGGAGAGACCCAGTACTTC. It yields the protein CASSLGRGETQYF. Full variable domain (remainder filled in from reference TRBV11-1 and TRBJ2-5): EAEVAQSPRYKITEKSQAVAFWCDPISGHATLYWYRQILGQGPELLVQFQDESVVDDSQLPKDRFSAERLKGVDSTLKIQPAELGDSAMYLCASSLGRGETQYFGPGTRLLVL.

This chain links TRBV7-3 with TRBJ2-1; 10 nucleotides line up with TRBD2. Germline CDR1 and CDR2: SGHTA and FQGTGA. J lost 9 bases, V lost 8 bases, and 10 bases had no gene match. The CDR3 totals 14 residues. This CDR3 reads CASALSGRAGEQFF. In nucleotides, the CDR3 is TGTGCCAGCGCTCTCAGCGGGAGGGCCGGTGAGCAGTTCTTC.